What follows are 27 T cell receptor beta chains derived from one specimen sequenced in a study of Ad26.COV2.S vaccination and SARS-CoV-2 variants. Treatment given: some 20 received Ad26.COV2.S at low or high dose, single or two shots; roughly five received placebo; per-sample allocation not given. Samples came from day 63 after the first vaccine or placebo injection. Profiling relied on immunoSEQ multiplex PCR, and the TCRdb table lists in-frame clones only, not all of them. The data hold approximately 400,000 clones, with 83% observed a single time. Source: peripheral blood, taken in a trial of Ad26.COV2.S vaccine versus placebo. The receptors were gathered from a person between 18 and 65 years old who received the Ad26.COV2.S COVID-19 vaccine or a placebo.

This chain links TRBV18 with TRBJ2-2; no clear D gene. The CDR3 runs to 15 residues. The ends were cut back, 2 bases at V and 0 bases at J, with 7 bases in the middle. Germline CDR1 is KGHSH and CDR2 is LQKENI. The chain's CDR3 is CASSPLPTNTGELFF. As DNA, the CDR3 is TGTGCCAGCTCACCATTGCCTACGAACACCGGGGAGCTGTTTTTT.

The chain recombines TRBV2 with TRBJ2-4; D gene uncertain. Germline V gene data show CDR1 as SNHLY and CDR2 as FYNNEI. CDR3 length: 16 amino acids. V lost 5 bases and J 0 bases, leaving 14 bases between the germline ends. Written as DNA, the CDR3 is TGTGCCAGCAGTAAGGGTGGCTTTCTAGCCAAAAACATTCAGTACTTC. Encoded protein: CASSKGGFLAKNIQYF.

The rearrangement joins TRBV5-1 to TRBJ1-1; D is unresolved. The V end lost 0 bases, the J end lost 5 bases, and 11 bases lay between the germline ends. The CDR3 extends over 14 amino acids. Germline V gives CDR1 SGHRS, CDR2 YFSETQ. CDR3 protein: CASSLVGPGTEAFF. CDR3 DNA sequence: TGCGCCAGCAGCTTGGTGGGTCCGGGAACTGAAGCTTTCTTT.

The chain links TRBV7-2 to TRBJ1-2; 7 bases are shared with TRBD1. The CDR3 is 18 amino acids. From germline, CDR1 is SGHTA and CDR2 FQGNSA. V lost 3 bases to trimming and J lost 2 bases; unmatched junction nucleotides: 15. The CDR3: CASSLTERSTGSNYGYTF. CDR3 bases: TGTGCCAGCAGCTTGACAGAAAGGTCGACAGGGTCAAACTATGGCTACACCTTC.

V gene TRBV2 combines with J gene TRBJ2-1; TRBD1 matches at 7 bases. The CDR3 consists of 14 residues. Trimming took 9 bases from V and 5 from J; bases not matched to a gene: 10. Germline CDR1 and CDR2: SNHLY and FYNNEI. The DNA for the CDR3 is TGTGCCAGGGATTCGGGACAGCATAACAATGAGCAGTTCTTC. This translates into CARDSGQHNNEQFF.

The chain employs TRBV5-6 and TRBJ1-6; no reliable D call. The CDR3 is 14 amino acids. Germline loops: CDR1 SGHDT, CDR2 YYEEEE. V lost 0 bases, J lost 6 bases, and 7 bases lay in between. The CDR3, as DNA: TGTGCCAGCAGCTTGGCACGGACTAATTCACCCCTCCACTTT. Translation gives CASSLARTNSPLHF.

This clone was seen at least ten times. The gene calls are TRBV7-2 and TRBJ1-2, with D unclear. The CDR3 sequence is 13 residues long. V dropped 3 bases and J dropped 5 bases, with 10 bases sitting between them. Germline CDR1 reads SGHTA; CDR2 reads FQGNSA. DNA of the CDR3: TGTGCCAGCAGCTTCCAGGAGAGGTATGGCTACACCTTC. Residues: CASSFQERYGYTF.

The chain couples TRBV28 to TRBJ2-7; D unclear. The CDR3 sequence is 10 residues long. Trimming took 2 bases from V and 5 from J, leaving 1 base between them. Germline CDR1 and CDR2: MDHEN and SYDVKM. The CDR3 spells CASSLNEQYF. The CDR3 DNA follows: TGTGCCAGCAGTTTAAACGAGCAGTACTTC.

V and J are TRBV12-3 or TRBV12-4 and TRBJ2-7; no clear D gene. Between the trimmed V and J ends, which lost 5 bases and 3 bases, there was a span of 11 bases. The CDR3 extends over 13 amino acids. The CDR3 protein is CASSPFNDYEQYF. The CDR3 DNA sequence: TGTGCCAGCAGTCCCTTTAACGACTACGAGCAGTACTTC.

In DNA form, the CDR3 reads TGCGCCAGCAGCCCCCGACAGGGGGACCATAATCAGCCCCAGCATTTT. Amino acid sequence: CASSPRQGDHNQPQHF. The gene calls are TRBV4-1 and TRBJ1-5; 9 nucleotides match TRBD1. The germline gives CDR1 MGHRA, CDR2 YSYEKL. V shed 4 bases, J shed 4 bases, and the junction held 8 bases outside the gene matches. The CDR3 is 16 residues long.

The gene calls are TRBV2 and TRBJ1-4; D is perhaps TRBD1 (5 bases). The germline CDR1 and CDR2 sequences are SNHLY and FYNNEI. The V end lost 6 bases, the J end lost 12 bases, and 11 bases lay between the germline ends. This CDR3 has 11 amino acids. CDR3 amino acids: CASRQAVELFF. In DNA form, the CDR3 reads TGTGCCAGCAGACAGGCAGTTGAACTGTTTTTT.

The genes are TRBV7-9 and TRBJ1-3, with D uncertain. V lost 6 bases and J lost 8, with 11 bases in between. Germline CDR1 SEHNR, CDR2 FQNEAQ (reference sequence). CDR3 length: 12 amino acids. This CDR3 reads CASSPPRDTIYF. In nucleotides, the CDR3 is TGTGCCAGCAGTCCCCCCCGGGACACCATATATTTT.

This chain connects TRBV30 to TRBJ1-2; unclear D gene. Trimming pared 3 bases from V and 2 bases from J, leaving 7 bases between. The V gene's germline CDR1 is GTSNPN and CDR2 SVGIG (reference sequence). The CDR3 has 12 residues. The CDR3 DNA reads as TGTGCCTGGAGCCAGAGCAACTATGGCTACACCTTC. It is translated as CAWSQSNYGYTF. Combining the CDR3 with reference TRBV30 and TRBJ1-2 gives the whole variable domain SQTIHQWPATLVQPVGSPLSLECTVEGTSNPNLYWYRQAAGRGLQLLFYSVGIGQISSEVPQNLSASRPQDRQFILSSKKLLLSDSGFYLCAWSQSNYGYTFGSGTRLTVV.

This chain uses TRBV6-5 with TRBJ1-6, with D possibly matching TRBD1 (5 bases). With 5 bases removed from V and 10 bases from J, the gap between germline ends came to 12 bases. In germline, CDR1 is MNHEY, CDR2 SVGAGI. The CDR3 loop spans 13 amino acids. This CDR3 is CASSTDSQSPLHF. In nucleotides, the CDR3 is TGTGCCAGCAGTACTGACAGTCAATCACCCCTCCACTTT.

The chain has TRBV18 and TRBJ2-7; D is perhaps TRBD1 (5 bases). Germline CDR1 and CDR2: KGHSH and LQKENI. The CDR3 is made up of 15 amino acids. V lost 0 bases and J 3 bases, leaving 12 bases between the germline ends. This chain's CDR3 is CASSPPDDRNYEQYF. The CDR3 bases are TGTGCCAGCTCACCACCCGACGACAGAAACTACGAGCAGTACTTC.

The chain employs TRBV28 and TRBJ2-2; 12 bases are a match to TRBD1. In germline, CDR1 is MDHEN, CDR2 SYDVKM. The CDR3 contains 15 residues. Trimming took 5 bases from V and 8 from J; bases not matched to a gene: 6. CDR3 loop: CASSPGQGASGELFF. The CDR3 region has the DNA TGTGCCAGCAGTCCGGGACAGGGGGCGAGTGGGGAGCTGTTTTTT.

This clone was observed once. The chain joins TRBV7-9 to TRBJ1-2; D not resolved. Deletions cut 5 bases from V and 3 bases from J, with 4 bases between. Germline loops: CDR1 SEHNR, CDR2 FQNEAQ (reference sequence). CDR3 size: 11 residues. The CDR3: CASSLYYGYTF. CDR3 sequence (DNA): TGTGCCAGCAGCCTTTACTATGGCTACACCTTC. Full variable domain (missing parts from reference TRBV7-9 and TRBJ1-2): DTGVSQNPRHKITKRGQNVTFRCDPISEHNRLYWYRQTLGQGPEFLTYFQNEAQLEKSRLLSDRFSAERPKGSFSTLEIQRTEQGDSAMYLCASSLYYGYTFGSGTRLTVV.

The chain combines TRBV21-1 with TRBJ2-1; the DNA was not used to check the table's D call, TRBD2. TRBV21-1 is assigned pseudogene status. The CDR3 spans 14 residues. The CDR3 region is CASSTGLAGNEQFF. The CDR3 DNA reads TGTGCCAGCAGCACAGGACTAGCGGGCAATGAGCAGTTCTTC.

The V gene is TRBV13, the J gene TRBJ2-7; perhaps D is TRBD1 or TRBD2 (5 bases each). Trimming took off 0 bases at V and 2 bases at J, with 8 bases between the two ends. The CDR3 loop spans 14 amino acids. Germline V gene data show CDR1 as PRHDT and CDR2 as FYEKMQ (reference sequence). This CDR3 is CASSLGGATYEQYF. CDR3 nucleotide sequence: TGTGCCAGCAGCTTAGGCGGGGCTACCTACGAGCAGTACTTC.

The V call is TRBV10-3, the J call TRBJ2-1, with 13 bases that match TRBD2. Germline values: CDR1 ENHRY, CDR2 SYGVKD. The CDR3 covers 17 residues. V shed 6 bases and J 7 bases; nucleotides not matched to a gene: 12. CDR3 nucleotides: TGTGCCATCAGGGGACTAGCGGGACCCCTCGACCGTAATGAGCAGTTCTTC. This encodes CAIRGLAGPLDRNEQFF.

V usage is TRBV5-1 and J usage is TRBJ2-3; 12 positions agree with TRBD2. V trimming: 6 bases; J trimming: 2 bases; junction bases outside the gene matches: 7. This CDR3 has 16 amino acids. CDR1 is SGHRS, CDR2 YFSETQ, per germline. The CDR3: CASTQTSGSLTDTQYF. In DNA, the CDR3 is TGCGCCAGCACCCAGACTAGCGGGAGTCTCACAGATACGCAGTATTTT.

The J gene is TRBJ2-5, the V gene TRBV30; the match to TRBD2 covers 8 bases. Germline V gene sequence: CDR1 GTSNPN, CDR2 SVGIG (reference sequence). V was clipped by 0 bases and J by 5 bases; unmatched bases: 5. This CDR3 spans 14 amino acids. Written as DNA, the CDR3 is TGTGCCTGGAGTGTACGCCGGGAGGGCGAGACCCAGTACTTC. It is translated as CAWSVRREGETQYF.

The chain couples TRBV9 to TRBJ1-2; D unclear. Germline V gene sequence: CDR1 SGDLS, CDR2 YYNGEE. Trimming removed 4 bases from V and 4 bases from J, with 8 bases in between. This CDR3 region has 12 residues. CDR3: CASSRVPYGYTF. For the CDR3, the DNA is TGTGCCAGCAGCAGGGTTCCCTATGGCTACACCTTC.

The CDR3 DNA reads TGTGCTAGTAAAAGACCCCTCAGCGAGCAGTTCTTC. The encoded protein is CASKRPLSEQFF. The chain joins TRBV12-5 to TRBJ2-1; D is ambiguous. Germline CDR1 and CDR2: LGHNT and FRNRAP. V was cut by 8 bases and J by 10 bases, with 15 bases left in between. The CDR3 length is 12 residues.

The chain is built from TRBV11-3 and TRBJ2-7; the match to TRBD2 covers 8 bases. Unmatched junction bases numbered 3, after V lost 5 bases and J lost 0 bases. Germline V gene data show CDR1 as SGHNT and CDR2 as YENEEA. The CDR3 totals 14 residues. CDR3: CASSPAGDSYEQYF. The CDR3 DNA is TGTGCCAGCAGCCCAGCGGGGGACTCCTACGAGCAGTACTTC.

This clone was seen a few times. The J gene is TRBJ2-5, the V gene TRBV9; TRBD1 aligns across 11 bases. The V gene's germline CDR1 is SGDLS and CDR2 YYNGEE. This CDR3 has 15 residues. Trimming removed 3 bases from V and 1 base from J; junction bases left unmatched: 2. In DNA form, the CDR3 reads TGTGCCAGCAGCGGGGGACAGGGGGTCCAAGAGACCCAGTACTTC. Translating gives CASSGGQGVQETQYF.

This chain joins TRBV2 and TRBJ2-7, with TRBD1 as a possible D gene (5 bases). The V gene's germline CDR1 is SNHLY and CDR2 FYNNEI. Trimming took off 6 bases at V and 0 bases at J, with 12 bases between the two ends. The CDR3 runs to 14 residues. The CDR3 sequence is CASSPQGASYEQYF. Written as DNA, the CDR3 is TGTGCCAGCAGCCCCCAAGGGGCCTCCTACGAGCAGTACTTC. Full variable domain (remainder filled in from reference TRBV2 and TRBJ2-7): EPEVTQTPSHQVTQMGQEVILRCVPISNHLYFYWYRQILGQKVEFLVSFYNNEISEKSEIFDDQFSVERPDGSNFTLKIRSTKLEDSAMYFCASSPQGASYEQYFGPGTRLTVT.